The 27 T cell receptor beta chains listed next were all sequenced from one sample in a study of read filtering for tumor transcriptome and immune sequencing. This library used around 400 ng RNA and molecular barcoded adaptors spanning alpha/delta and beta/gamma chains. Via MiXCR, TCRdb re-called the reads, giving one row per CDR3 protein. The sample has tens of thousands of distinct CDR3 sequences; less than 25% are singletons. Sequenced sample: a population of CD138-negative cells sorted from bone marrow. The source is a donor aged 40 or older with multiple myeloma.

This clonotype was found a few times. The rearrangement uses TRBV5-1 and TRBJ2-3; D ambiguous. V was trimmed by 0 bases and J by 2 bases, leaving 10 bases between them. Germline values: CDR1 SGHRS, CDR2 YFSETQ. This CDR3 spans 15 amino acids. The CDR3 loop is CASSLARRNTDTQYF. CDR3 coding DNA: TGCGCCAGCAGCTTGGCTAGACGGAACACAGATACGCAGTATTTT.

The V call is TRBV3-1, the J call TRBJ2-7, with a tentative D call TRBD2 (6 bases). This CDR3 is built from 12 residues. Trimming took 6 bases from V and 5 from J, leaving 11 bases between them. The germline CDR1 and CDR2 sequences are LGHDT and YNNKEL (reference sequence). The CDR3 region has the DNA TGTGCCAGCAGGAAGGAGGGCAACGAGCAGTACTTC. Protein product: CASRKEGNEQYF.

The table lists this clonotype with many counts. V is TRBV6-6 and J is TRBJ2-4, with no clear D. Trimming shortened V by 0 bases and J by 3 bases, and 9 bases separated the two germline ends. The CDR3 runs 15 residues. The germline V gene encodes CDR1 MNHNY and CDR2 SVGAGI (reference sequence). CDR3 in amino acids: CASSYSLSGKNIQYF. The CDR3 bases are TGTGCCAGCAGTTACTCTTTGTCAGGCAAAAACATTCAGTACTTC.

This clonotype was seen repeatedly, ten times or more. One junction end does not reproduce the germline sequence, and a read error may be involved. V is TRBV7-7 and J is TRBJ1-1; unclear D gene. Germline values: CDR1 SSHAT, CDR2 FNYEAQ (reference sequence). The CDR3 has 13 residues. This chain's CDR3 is CASSLARNTEAFF. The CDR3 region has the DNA TGTGCTAGCAGCTTAGCCCGGAACACTGAAGCTTTCTTT.

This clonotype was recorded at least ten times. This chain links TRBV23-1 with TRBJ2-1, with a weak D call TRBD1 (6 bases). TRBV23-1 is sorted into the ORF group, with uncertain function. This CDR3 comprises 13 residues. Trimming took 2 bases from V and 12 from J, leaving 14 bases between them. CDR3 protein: CASSQKSRTVQFF. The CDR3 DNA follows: TGCGCCAGCAGTCAAAAATCTAGGACAGTGCAGTTCTTC.

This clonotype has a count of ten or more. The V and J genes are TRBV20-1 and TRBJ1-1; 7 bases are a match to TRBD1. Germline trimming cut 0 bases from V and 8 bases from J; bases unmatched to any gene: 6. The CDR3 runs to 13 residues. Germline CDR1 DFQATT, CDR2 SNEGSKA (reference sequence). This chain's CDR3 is CSARDGTTGEAFF. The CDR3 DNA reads TGCAGTGCTAGAGATGGGACGACAGGGGAAGCTTTCTTT.

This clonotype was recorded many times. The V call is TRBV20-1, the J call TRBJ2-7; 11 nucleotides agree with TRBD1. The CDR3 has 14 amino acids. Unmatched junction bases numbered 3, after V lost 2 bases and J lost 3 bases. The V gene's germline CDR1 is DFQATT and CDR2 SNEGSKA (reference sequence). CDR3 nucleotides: TGCAGTGCTAGACGGACAGGGGGCGGCTACGAGCAGTACTTC. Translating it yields CSARRTGGGYEQYF.

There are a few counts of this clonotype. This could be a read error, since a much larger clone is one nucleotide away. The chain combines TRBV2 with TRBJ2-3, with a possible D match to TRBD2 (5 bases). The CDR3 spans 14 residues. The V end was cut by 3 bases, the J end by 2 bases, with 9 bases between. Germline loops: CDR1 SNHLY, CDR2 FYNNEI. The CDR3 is CASSDAADTDTQYF. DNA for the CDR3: TGTGCCAGCAGTGATGCAGCGGACACAGATACGCAGTATTTT.

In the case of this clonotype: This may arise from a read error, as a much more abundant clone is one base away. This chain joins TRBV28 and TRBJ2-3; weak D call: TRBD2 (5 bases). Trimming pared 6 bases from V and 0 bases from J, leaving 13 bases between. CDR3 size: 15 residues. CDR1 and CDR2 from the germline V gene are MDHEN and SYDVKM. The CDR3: CASSREMSSTDTQYF. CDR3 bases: TGTGCCAGCAGCCGGGAAATGTCTAGCACAGATACGCAGTATTTT.

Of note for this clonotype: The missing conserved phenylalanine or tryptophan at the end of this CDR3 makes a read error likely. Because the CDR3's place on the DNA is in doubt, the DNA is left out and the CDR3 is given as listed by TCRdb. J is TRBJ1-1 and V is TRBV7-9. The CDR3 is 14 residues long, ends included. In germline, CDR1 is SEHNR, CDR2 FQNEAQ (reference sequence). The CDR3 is CASSLRGLDTEASL.

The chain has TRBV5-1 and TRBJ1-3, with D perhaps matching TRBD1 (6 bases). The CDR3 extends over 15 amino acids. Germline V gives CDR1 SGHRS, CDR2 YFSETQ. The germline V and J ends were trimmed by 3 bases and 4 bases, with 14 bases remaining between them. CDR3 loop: CASSWGTPAGNTIYF. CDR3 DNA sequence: TGCGCCAGCAGCTGGGGGACACCCGCCGGAAACACCATATATTTT.

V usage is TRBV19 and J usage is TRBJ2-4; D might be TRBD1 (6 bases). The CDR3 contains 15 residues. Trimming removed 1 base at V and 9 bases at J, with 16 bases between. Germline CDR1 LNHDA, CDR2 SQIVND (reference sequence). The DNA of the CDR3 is TGTGCCAGTAGTATAGGACAGGTAGCCGAAACCATTCAGTACTTC. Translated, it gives CASSIGQVAETIQYF.

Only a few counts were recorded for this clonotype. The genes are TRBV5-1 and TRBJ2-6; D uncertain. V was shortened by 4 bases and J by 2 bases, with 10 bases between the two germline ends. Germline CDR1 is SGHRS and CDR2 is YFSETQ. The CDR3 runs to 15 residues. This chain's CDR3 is CASSPADPGANVLTF. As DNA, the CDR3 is TGCGCCAGCAGCCCGGCGGACCCTGGGGCCAACGTCCTGACTTTC.

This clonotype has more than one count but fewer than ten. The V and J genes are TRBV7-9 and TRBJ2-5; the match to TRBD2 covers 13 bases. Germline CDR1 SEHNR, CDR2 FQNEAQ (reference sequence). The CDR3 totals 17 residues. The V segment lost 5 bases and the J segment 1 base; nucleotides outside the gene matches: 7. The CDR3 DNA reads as TGTGCCAGCAGCCCGGGACTAGCGGGGAGTTTCCAAGAGACCCAGTACTTC. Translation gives CASSPGLAGSFQETQYF.

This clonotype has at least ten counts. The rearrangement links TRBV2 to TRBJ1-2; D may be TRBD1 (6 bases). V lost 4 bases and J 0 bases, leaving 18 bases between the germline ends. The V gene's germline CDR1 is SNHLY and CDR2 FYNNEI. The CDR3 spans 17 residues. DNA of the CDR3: TGTGCCAGCAGTGTAGAGAAAATACAGGGATCTAACTATGGCTACACCTTC. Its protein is CASSVEKIQGSNYGYTF.

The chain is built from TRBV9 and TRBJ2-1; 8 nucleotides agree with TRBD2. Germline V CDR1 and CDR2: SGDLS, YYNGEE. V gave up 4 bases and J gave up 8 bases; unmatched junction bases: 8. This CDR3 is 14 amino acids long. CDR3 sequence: CASSPRGGRYEQFF. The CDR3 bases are TGTGCCAGCAGCCCTCGGGGGGGCCGGTATGAGCAGTTCTTC. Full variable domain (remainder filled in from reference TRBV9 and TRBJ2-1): DSGVTQTPKHLITATGQRVTLRCSPRSGDLSVYWYQQSLDQGLQFLIQYYNGEERAKGNILERFSAQQFPDLHSELNLSSLELGDSALYFCASSPRGGRYEQFFGPGTRLTVL.

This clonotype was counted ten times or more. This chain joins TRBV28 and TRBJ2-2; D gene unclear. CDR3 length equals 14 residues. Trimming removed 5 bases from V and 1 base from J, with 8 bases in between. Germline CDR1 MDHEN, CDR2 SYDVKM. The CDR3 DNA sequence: TGTGCCAGCAGTCGATGGGGGAACACCGGGGAGCTGTTTTTT. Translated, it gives CASSRWGNTGELFF.

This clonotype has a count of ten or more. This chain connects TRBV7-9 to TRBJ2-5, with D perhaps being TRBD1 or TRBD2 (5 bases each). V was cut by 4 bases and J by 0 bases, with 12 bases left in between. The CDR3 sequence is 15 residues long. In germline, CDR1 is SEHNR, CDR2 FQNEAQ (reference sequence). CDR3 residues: CASSSRWGNQETQYF. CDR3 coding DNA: TGTGCCAGCAGCTCCCGTTGGGGGAACCAAGAGACCCAGTACTTC.

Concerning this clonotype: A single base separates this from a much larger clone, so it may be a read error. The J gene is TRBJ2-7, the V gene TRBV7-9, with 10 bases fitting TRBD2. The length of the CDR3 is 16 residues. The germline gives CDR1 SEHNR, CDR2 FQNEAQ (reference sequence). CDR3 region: CASSLDGLAASYERYF. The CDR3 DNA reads TGTGCCAGCAGCTTAGATGGACTAGCGGCCTCCTACGAGCGGTACTTC.

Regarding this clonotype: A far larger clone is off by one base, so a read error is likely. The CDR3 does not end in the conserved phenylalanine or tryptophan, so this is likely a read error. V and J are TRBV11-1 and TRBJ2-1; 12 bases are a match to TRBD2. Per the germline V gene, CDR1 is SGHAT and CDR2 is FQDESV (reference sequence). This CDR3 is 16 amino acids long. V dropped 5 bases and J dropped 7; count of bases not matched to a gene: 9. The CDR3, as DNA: TGTGCCAGCAGCGGTGGACTAGCGGGGTTGAATAATGAGCAGTTCTTA. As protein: CASSGGLAGLNNEQFL.

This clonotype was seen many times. CDR3 region: CASSGGTDRVLTF. CDR3 nucleotides: TGTGCCAGCAGTGGCGGGACAGATCGCGTCCTGACTTTC. The rearrangement links TRBV6-5 to TRBJ2-6; maybe TRBD1 (7 bases). Germline-derived CDR1 and CDR2 are MNHEY and SVGAGI. This CDR3 is built from 13 residues. Trimming cost V 5 bases and J 12 bases, with 14 bases left between them.

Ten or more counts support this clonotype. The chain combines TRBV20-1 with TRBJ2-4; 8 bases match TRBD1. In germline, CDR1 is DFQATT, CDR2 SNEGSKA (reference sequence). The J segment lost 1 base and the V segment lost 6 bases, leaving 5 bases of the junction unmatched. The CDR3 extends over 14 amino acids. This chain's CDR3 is CSADRQGAKNIQYF. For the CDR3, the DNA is TGCAGTGCGGACCGACAGGGGGCCAAAAACATTCAGTACTTC.

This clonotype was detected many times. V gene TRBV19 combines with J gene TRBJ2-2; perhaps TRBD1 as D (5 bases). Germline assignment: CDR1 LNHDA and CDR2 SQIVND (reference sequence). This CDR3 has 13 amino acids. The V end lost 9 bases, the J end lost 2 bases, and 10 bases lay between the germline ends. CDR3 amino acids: CASRQGNTGELFF. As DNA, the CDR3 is TGTGCCAGCAGGCAGGGAAACACCGGGGAGCTGTTTTTT.

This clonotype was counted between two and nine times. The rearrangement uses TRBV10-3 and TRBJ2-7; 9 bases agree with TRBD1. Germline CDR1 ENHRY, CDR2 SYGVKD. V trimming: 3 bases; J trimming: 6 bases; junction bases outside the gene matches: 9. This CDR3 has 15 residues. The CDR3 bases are TGTGCCATCAGTGATTCGGGACAGGGTCCGGTCGAGCAGTACTTC. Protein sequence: CAISDSGQGPVEQYF.

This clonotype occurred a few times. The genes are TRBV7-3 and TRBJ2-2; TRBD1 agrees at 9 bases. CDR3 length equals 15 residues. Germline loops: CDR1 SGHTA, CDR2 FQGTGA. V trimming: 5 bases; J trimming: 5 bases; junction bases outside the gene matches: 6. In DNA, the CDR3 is TGTGCCAGCAGCCCGGACAGGGGTAGTACCGGGGAGCTGTTTTTT. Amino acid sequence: CASSPDRGSTGELFF.

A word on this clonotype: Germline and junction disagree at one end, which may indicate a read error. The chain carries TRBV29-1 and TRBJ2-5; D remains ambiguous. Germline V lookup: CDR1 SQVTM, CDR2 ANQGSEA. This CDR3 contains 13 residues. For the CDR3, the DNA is TGCAGCGCCGAGAACCGGCTCCAAGAGACCCGGTACTTC. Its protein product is CSAENRLQETRYF.

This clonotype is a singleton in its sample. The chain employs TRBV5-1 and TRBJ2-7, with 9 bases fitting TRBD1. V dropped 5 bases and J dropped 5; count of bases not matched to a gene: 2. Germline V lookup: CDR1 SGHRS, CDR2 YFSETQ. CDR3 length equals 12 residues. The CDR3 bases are TGCGCCAGCAGTTGGGACAGGGACGAGCAGTACTTC. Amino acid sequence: CASSWDRDEQYF.